Listed here is a single T cell receptor beta chain. The data originate from a study of siplizumab effects on memory and regulatory T cells. In each sample, 80,000 to 100,000 TCR templates were assayed. TCRdb's copy holds only in-frame clones and misses some; the assay was immunoSEQ multiplex PCR. The sample comprises 50,000 to 75,000 clones, 90% to 97% of which are singletons, and about 0.1% rests with the top ten. This receptor was obtained from a human donor in good health. Sample: naive CD8+ T cells sorted from blood.

The CDR3 here is CASSLGTGAFEQFF. The CDR3 bases are TGTGCCAGCAGTTTAGGGACAGGGGCGTTTGAGCAGTTCTTC. This rearrangement joins TRBV27 to TRBJ2-1, with TRBD1 matching over 10 bases. CDR1 is MNHEY, CDR2 SMNVEV, per germline (reference sequence). The CDR3 is 14 residues long. The J segment lost 9 bases and the V segment lost 2 bases, leaving 4 bases of the junction unmatched.